This TCR beta chain was sequenced during a study of T cells in Graves' hyperthyroidism and ophthalmopathy. Amplified regions were TCR beta CDR3 sequences from RNA transcripts. The HTBI set primed first-round TCR CDR3 RT-PCR. TCRdb recomputed calls from the multiplex PCR reads with MiXCR, one row per CDR3 protein. The sample consists of under 750,000 distinct CDR3 sequences, over 15% of them appearing once. This clonotype has more than one count but fewer than ten. This clonotype originated in a woman between 50 and 59 years old with Graves' hyperthyroidism that later progressed to Graves' ophthalmopathy. The sequenced sample was blood.

CDR3 residues: CASSYSGQGSTEAFF. The CDR3 region has the DNA TGTGCCAGCAGTTACTCGGGGCAGGGGAGTACTGAAGCTTTCTTT. This chain uses TRBV6-6 with TRBJ1-1, with D perhaps TRBD1 (6 bases). Trimming shortened V by 0 bases and J by 5 bases, and 13 bases separated the two germline ends. The CDR3 extends over 15 amino acids. CDR1 MNHNY and CDR2 SVGAGI come from the germline V gene (reference sequence).